The rows below give T cell receptor beta chains drawn from one sample of a study of blood T cell repertoires in COVID-19. The assay was immunoSEQ multiplex PCR, and TCRdb's table has in-frame clones only and misses some. The sample gives approximately 110,000 clones, approximately 85% of which show up once; around 5% is in the top ten. Sequenced material: peripheral blood. These receptors were collected from a human donor in a cohort sampled during active COVID-19. The conserved cysteine and the conserved F or W are not part of the CDR3 here. Each record gives: V gene, J gene, clone size, CDR3 protein. Part of the rows lack a size; the others show once, few, many or a class for expanded clones.

TRBV2	TRBJ2-1	-	ASSSKSSGNNEQF
TRBV6-5	TRBJ2-7	-	ASSYSRTETYEQY
TRBV27	TRBJ2-7	-	ASSLVSGSPLYEQY
TRBV12-3/TRBV12-4	TRBJ2-7	-	ASSLRGPNEQY
TRBV15	TRBJ2-7	-	ATSRGGDRAPYEQY
TRBV18	TRBJ2-6	-	ASSPIGSGANVLT
TRBV28	TRBJ2-4	-	ASSFSRRGLAKNIQY
TRBV14	TRBJ1-1	-	ASSQEYEQLNTEAF
TRBV19	TRBJ2-1	-	ASQRASGSNEQF
TRBV11-2	TRBJ2-6	once	ASSLRLAGASGANVLT
TRBV7-9	TRBJ2-7	few	ASSLQGYEQY
TRBV14	TRBJ1-1	-	ASSQAARGWSTEAF
TRBV6-6	TRBJ2-3	-	ASSYMTSGRTDTQY
TRBV27	TRBJ2-5	-	ASSLLPYQETQY
TRBV5-4	TRBJ1-3	-	ASSADRTGNTIY
TRBV6-1	TRBJ2-7	-	ASSVWGTSATYEQY
TRBV11-2	TRBJ2-3	-	ASSSARDSRDTQY
TRBV5-4	TRBJ2-1	-	ASSLGAATTTYNEQF
TRBV6-2/TRBV6-3	TRBJ1-1	-	ASSYFGTGEGSEAF
TRBV15	TRBJ1-4	-	ATSRDRGSTNEKLF